The 23 T cell receptor beta chains below all came from one sample that was sequenced in a study of T cells in Graves' hyperthyroidism and ophthalmopathy. TCR beta CDR3 regions were amplified from RNA transcripts. HTBI primers were employed in a first-round RT-PCR of the TCR CDR3. One entry per CDR3 protein results from TCRdb running MiXCR on the multiplex PCR reads. The top ten hold approximately 15% of the sample, which has about 500,000 distinct CDR3 sequences, approximately 17% seen once. Sequencing input: blood. These receptors were obtained from a woman in her late teens or twenties with Graves' ophthalmopathy.

The gene calls are TRBV5-8 and TRBJ2-5; D gene ambiguous. CDR3 length: 13 residues. From germline, CDR1 is SGHTS and CDR2 YDEGEE. Trimming shortened V by 1 base and J by 5 bases, and 9 bases separated the two germline ends. Here the CDR3 DNA reads TGTGCCAGCAGCTTGAAAAACCGGGAGACCCAGTACTTC. It is translated as CASSLKNRETQYF.

This clonotype appeared many times. The genes are TRBV7-8 and TRBJ2-7; 7 positions match TRBD1. J gave up 1 base and V 5 bases, and 11 bases lay outside the gene matches. Germline lookup yields CDR1 SGHVS and CDR2 FQNEAQ. The CDR3 runs 16 residues. CDR3 sequence: CASSPSTQTGSYEQYF. In DNA, the CDR3 is TGTGCCAGCAGCCCGTCTACTCAGACAGGGTCCTACGAGCAGTACTTC. Combining the CDR3 with reference TRBV7-8 and TRBJ2-7 gives the whole variable domain GAGVSQSPRYKVAKRGQDVALRCDPISGHVSLFWYQQALGQGPEFLTYFQNEAQLDKSGLPSDRFFAERPEGSVSTLKIQRTQQEDSAVYLCASSPSTQTGSYEQYFGPGTRLTVT.

The rearrangement joins TRBV4-1 to TRBJ2-3; 12 nucleotides agree with TRBD2. Germline V CDR1 and CDR2: MGHRA, YSYEKL. The CDR3 length is 17 residues. Unmatched junction bases numbered 4, after V lost 0 bases and J lost 3 bases. The CDR3 is CASSQDPSGGVTDTQYF. CDR3 coding DNA: TGCGCCAGCAGCCAAGATCCTAGCGGGGGGGTAACAGATACGCAGTATTTT.

This clonotype was observed at least ten times. The CDR3 DNA is TGTGCCAGCAGTCAGACGGGGGGGTCCTACAATGAGCAGTTCTTC. Its translation is CASSQTGGSYNEQFF. The chain carries TRBV6-1 and TRBJ2-1; TRBD2 matches 8 bases. The V and J ends lost 5 bases and 1 base, in that order; junction bases with no gene match: 4. Germline V CDR1 and CDR2: MNHNS, SASEGT. CDR3 length: 15 amino acids.

This clonotype was seen ten or more times. V usage is TRBV20-1 and J usage is TRBJ2-7, with TRBD2 as a possible D gene (6 bases). Trimming stripped 6 bases from V and 1 base from J, with 22 bases between. Germline loops: CDR1 DFQATT, CDR2 SNEGSKA (reference sequence). The CDR3 runs to 16 residues. The CDR3 sequence is CSATDWGTSRSYEQYF. The CDR3, as DNA: TGCAGTGCGACTGACTGGGGGACTTCGAGATCCTACGAGCAGTACTTC.

This clonotype has at least ten counts. This chain joins TRBV19 and TRBJ1-1; 7 nucleotides line up with TRBD1. The CDR3 consists of 14 residues. Germline V gene data show CDR1 as LNHDA and CDR2 as SQIVND (reference sequence). The trim removed 3 bases at V and 5 bases at J, leaving 6 bases unmatched. The CDR3 sequence is CASSIDRVWTEAFF. CDR3 nucleotide sequence: TGTGCCAGTAGTATCGACAGGGTGTGGACTGAAGCTTTCTTT.

This chain links TRBV6-4 with TRBJ2-3; D is undetermined. The V gene lost 3 bases and the J gene lost 5 bases, with 9 bases spanning the gap. Per the germline V gene, CDR1 is MRHNA and CDR2 is SNTAGT. This CDR3 is built from 13 residues. DNA for the CDR3: TGTGCCAGCAGTGAGCAGCTTCGAGATACGCAGTATTTT. This encodes CASSEQLRDTQYF.

This clonotype has a handful of counts. One base away lies a much larger clone, so this may be a sequencing read error. The chain employs TRBV27 and TRBJ2-1; D gene unclear. Germline V gene sequence: CDR1 MNHEY, CDR2 SMNVEV (reference sequence). The CDR3 consists of 13 residues. V gave up 11 bases and J gave up 9 bases, with 20 bases separating them. CDR3 in amino acids: CAGGLGTRSEQFF. In DNA form, the CDR3 reads TGTGCCGGCGGATTAGGAACACGGAGTGAGCAGTTCTTC.

This clonotype was counted ten times or more. The CDR3 DNA reads TGTGCCAGCAGCCCGACGGGACTAGCGGGCACAGATACGCAGTATTTT. Protein: CASSPTGLAGTDTQYF. The chain combines TRBV7-8 with TRBJ2-3, with 11 positions matching TRBD2. V was pared by 5 bases and J by 1 base, with 5 bases of the junction left unmatched. The CDR3 has 16 residues. From germline, CDR1 is SGHVS and CDR2 FQNEAQ.

This clonotype was found many times. The J gene is TRBJ1-2, the V gene TRBV10-3, with a possible D match to TRBD1 (5 bases). The CDR3 has 18 amino acids. Germline V gene sequence: CDR1 ENHRY, CDR2 SYGVKD. Trimming pared 2 bases from V and 1 base from J, leaving 20 bases between. CDR3 sequence reads: CAISEPDGARVFNYGYTF. CDR3 bases: TGTGCCATCAGTGAGCCGGACGGGGCCCGAGTTTTTAACTATGGCTACACCTTC.

The rearrangement joins TRBV5-1 to TRBJ2-7; TRBD1 aligns across 8 bases. CDR1 SGHRS and CDR2 YFSETQ come from the germline V gene. CDR3 length: 14 residues. The junction had 7 bases not matched to a gene; V was cut back by 1 base and J by 7 bases. Written as DNA, the CDR3 is TGCGCCAGCAGCTTGACAGGGGGGAGCCGAGAGCAGTACTTC. Translated: CASSLTGGSREQYF.

The CDR3 sequence: CASSYLGEDNSPLHF. CDR3 DNA: TGTGCCAGCAGTTATCTGGGGGAAGATAATTCACCCCTCCACTTT. This chain joins TRBV6-2 or TRBV6-3 and TRBJ1-6; D possibly corresponds to TRBD1 (5 bases). CDR3 length: 15 residues. The V and J ends lost 3 bases and 5 bases respectively, with 11 bases between them. CDR1 and CDR2 from the germline V gene are MNHEY and SVGEGT.

At least ten counts were recorded for this clonotype. The CDR3 loop reads CASSLETGGGSEQYF. The DNA of the CDR3 is TGCGCCAGCAGCTTGGAGACAGGGGGAGGGAGCGAGCAGTACTTC. The chain combines TRBV5-1 with TRBJ2-7; 9 nucleotides agree with TRBD1. Germline lookup yields CDR1 SGHRS and CDR2 YFSETQ. Trimming took 0 bases from V and 6 from J; bases not matched to a gene: 7. This CDR3 comprises 15 residues.

This clonotype was detected ten times or more. The chain employs TRBV5-1 and TRBJ2-1, with 9 bases fitting TRBD1. The CDR3 is made up of 14 amino acids. The germline CDR1 and CDR2 sequences are SGHRS and YFSETQ. Losses at the gene ends were 0 bases for V and 8 bases for J; bases not matched to a gene: 3. The chain's CDR3 is CASSLGDRVDEQFF. As DNA, the CDR3 is TGCGCCAGCAGCTTGGGGGACAGGGTCGATGAGCAGTTCTTC.

This clonotype was recorded many times. This chain links TRBV28 with TRBJ2-5; D possibly corresponds to TRBD1 (5 bases). This CDR3 has 13 amino acids. Germline CDR1 is MDHEN and CDR2 is SYDVKM. V dropped 6 bases and J dropped 3 bases, with 11 bases sitting between them. CDR3 sequence reads: CASRNRFKETQYF. The CDR3 DNA follows: TGTGCCAGCAGAAACAGGTTTAAAGAGACCCAGTACTTC.

In its sample, this clonotype was seen a few times. The chain joins TRBV29-1 to TRBJ2-3, with 11 positions matching TRBD2. V lost 1 base and J lost 5; bases outside the gene matches: 11. This CDR3 has 17 amino acids. Germline CDR1 is SQVTM and CDR2 is ANQGSEA. The CDR3 here is CSVEGGLAGPRVDTQYF. The CDR3 DNA follows: TGCAGCGTTGAAGGAGGACTAGCGGGCCCTCGGGTAGATACGCAGTATTTT.

The rearrangement uses TRBV4-2 and TRBJ2-1, with a weak D call TRBD2 (6 bases). V was trimmed by 4 bases and J by 2 bases, leaving 12 bases between them. CDR1 is LGHNA, CDR2 YNFKEQ, per germline. The CDR3 totals 15 residues. The chain's CDR3 is CASSPTRETYNEQFF. The CDR3 coding sequence is TGTGCCAGCAGCCCGACTAGAGAAACCTACAATGAGCAGTTCTTC.

The V and J genes are TRBV9 and TRBJ2-1, with 11 positions matching TRBD2. The CDR3 is made up of 15 amino acids. Unmatched junction bases numbered 9, after V lost 5 bases and J lost 8 bases. The germline V gene encodes CDR1 SGDLS and CDR2 YYNGEE. CDR3: CASREGSGGADEQFF. The CDR3 nucleotides are TGTGCCAGCAGAGAAGGTAGCGGGGGGGCCGATGAGCAGTTCTTC.

The J gene is TRBJ1-4, the V gene TRBV5-6; TRBD1 is a possible D gene (5 bases). The V end lost 0 bases, the J end lost 8 bases, and 17 bases lay between the germline ends. Germline V gene sequence: CDR1 SGHDT, CDR2 YYEEEE. The CDR3 is made up of 16 amino acids. The CDR3 protein is CASSLADGGRDEKLFF. In DNA, the CDR3 is TGTGCCAGCAGCTTGGCGGATGGGGGTCGGGACGAAAAACTGTTTTTT.

This rearrangement joins TRBV12-3 or TRBV12-4 to TRBJ1-2; D is uncertain. The CDR3 covers 13 residues. The ends were cut back, 6 bases at V and 2 bases at J, with 10 bases in the middle. The chain's CDR3 is CASRPRANYGYTF. The CDR3, as DNA: TGTGCCAGCAGGCCAAGAGCGAACTATGGCTACACCTTC.

In the case of this clonotype: At one boundary the junction diverges from the germline segment, which might be a read error. The chain is built from TRBV7-3 and TRBJ2-5; TRBD2 is a possible D gene (5 bases). From germline, CDR1 is SGHTA and CDR2 FQGTGA. CDR3 length: 14 amino acids. CDR3 residues: CASSQERASETQYF. CDR3 sequence (DNA): TGCGCCAGCAGCCAAGAGAGGGCTTCGGAGACCCAGTACTTC. Full variable domain (remainder filled in from reference TRBV7-3 and TRBJ2-5): GAGVSQTPSNKVTEKGKYVELRCDPISGHTALYWYRQSLGQGPEFLIYFQGTGAADDSGLPNDRFFAVRPEGSVSTLKIQRTERGDSAVYLCASSQERASETQYFGPGTRLLVL.

This clonotype has at least ten counts. V usage is TRBV7-9 and J usage is TRBJ2-1, with 11 bases aligning to TRBD1. Germline CDR1 SEHNR, CDR2 FQNEAQ (reference sequence). The CDR3 has 15 amino acids. Losses at the gene ends were 7 bases for V and 9 bases for J; bases not matched to a gene: 11. Here the CDR3 reads CASTPIGTGGSEQFF. For the CDR3, the DNA is TGTGCCAGCACCCCCATCGGGACAGGGGGTAGTGAGCAGTTCTTC.

This clonotype was counted between two and nine times. CDR3 region: CASSPRGTGTGSLRAYGYTF. The CDR3 nucleotides are TGCGCCAGCAGCCCGCGGGGGACAGGGACCGGGAGCCTACGAGCCTATGGCTACACCTTC. The rearrangement uses TRBV5-1 and TRBJ1-2; TRBD1 matches at 9 bases. Germline CDR1 is SGHRS and CDR2 is YFSETQ. The length of the CDR3 is 20 residues. J gave up 4 bases and V 4 bases, and 23 bases lay outside the gene matches.